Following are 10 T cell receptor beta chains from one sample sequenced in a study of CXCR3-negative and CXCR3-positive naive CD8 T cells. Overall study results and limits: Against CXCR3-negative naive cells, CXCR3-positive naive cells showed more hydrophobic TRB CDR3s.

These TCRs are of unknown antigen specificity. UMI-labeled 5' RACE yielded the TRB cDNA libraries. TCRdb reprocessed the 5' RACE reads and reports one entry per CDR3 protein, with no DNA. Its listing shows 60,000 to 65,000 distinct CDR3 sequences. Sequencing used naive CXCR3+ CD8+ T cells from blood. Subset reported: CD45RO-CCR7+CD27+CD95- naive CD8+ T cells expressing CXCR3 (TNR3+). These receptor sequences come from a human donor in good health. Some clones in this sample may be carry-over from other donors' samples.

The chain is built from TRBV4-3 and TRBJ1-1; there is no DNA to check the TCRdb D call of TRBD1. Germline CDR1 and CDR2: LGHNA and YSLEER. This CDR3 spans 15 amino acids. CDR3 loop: CASSQSGTPSTEAFF.

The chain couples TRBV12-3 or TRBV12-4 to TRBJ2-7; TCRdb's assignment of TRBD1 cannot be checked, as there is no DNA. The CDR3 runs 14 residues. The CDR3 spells CASRDRSGTTEQYF.

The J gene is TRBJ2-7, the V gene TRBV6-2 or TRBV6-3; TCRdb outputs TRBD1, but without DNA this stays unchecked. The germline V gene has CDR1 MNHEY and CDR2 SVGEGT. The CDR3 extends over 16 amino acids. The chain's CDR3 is CASSYDRQGKMDEQYF.

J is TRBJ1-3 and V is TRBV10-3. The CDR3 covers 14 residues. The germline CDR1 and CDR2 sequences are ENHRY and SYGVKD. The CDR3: CAIREEISGNTIYF.

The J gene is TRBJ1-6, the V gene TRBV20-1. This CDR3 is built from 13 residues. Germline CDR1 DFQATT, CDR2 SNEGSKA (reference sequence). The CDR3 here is CSARDKENSPLHF.

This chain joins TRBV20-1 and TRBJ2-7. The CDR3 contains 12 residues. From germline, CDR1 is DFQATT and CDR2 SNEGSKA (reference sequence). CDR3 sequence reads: CSARVGSYEQYF.

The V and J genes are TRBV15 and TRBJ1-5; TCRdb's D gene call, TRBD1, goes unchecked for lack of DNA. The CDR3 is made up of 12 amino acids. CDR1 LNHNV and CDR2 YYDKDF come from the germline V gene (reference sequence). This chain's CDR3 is CATRTGNQPQHF.

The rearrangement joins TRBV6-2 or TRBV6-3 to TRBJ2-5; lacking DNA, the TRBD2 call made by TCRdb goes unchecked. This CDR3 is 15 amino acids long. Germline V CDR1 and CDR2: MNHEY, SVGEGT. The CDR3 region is CASSSNLAGGETQYF.

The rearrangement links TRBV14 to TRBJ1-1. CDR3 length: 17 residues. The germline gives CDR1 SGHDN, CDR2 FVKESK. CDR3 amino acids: CASSQDSGLLMNTEAFF.

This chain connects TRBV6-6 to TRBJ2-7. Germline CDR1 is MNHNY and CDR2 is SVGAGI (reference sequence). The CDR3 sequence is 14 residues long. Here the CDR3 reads CASSQISGSYEQYF.